These 20 T cell receptor beta chains were all obtained from the same sample, sequenced in a study of T cell repertoires in cytomegalovirus infection. TCRdb itself ran the reads through MiXCR, one entry per CDR3 protein. The sample contains some 280,000 distinct CDR3 sequences, roughly 13% of which appear only once. The sequenced sample was PBMCs. These receptors originate from a human donor in good health (CMV status not recorded). Some clones in this sample may be carry-over from other donors' samples.

For this clonotype: This clone may be a read error of a much larger clone one base away. This sequence joins TRBV5-4 and TRBJ2-2; unclear D gene. Germline-derived CDR1 and CDR2 are SGHNT and YYREEE (reference sequence). The CDR3 loop spans 12 amino acids. The ends were cut back, 4 bases at V and 3 bases at J, with 4 bases in the middle. The CDR3 loop reads CASSPDTGELFF. CDR3 nucleotide sequence: TGTGCCAGCAGCCCGGACACCGGGGAGCTGTTTTTT.

In its sample, this clonotype was seen many times. This chain joins TRBV10-3 and TRBJ2-2; TRBD1 matches 7 bases. The CDR3 has 15 amino acids. V shed 7 bases and J 0 bases; nucleotides not matched to a gene: 5. CDR1 ENHRY and CDR2 SYGVKD come from the germline V gene. Here the CDR3 reads CAITGQVANTGELFF. The CDR3 DNA is TGTGCCATCACCGGACAGGTCGCGAACACCGGGGAGCTGTTTTTT.

A note on this clonotype: A clone one base away is much larger, so this may be a read error. The V call is TRBV7-9, the J call TRBJ2-6, with 7 bases aligning to TRBD1. This CDR3 has 18 amino acids. V trimming: 5 bases; J trimming: 6 bases; junction bases outside the gene matches: 16. Germline CDR1 is SEHNR and CDR2 is FQNEAQ (reference sequence). The CDR3 DNA sequence: TGTGCCAGCAGCCCCGACAGGGTAGGTCATGCTGTGGCCAACGTCCTGACTTTC. Amino acid sequence: CASSPDRVGHAVANVLTF. The full variable domain, in which reference TRBV7-9 and TRBJ2-6 provide the parts outside the CDR3, is DTGVSQNPRHKITKRGQNVTFRCDPISEHNRLYWYRQTLGQGPEFLTYFQNEAQLEKSRLLSDRFSAERPKGSFSTLEIQRTEQGDSAMYLCASSPDRVGHAVANVLTFGAGSRLTVL.

In its sample, this clonotype was seen many times. The chain carries TRBV6-5 and TRBJ2-1, with TRBD2 matching over 7 bases. This CDR3 spans 15 amino acids. Germline V CDR1 and CDR2: MNHEY, SVGAGI. V shed 2 bases and J 7 bases; nucleotides not matched to a gene: 8. The DNA of the CDR3 is TGTGCCAGCAGTTACGGTCTGGGGGGGAGGAATGAGCAGTTCTTC. As protein: CASSYGLGGRNEQFF.

In this sample, this clonotype turned up a few times. V usage is TRBV20-1 and J usage is TRBJ2-7; possibly TRBD1 for D (6 bases). Germline V lookup: CDR1 DFQATT, CDR2 SNEGSKA (reference sequence). This CDR3 comprises 13 residues. Trimming took off 5 bases at V and 0 bases at J, with 11 bases between the two ends. CDR3 region: CSARTGSSYEQYF. CDR3 sequence (DNA): TGCAGTGCTCGAACAGGGAGCTCCTACGAGCAGTACTTC.

The chain couples TRBV7-9 to TRBJ1-4, with 7 bases that match TRBD1. CDR1 and CDR2 (germline): SEHNR, FQNEAQ (reference sequence). V shed 5 bases, J shed 6 bases, and the junction held 9 bases outside the gene matches. The CDR3 totals 15 residues. In DNA form, the CDR3 reads TGTGCCAGCAGCCCAGGGACAGCAGATTATGAAAAACTGTTTTTT. This codes for CASSPGTADYEKLFF.

This clonotype was detected a few times. The chain uses TRBV24-1 and TRBJ2-7; TRBD1 matches at 9 bases. The CDR3 runs to 16 residues. The germline gives CDR1 KGHDR, CDR2 SFDVKD. The J segment lost 7 bases and the V segment lost 2 bases, leaving 11 bases of the junction unmatched. The CDR3 region has the DNA TGTGCCACCAGTGATTCGGACAGGGGTGGATACGCGGAGCAGTACTTC. This gives the protein CATSDSDRGGYAEQYF.

This clonotype came up a few times. The chain carries TRBV20-1 and TRBJ1-4; D uncertain. Trimming removed 1 base at V and 10 bases at J, with 10 bases between. Germline assignment: CDR1 DFQATT and CDR2 SNEGSKA (reference sequence). The CDR3 extends over 12 amino acids. CDR3 amino acids: CSARAHEGKLFF. CDR3 nucleotide sequence: TGCAGTGCTAGAGCCCATGAGGGAAAACTGTTTTTT.

This clonotype was recorded at least ten times. The chain links TRBV4-1 to TRBJ1-2; D remains unclear. Germline CDR1 and CDR2: MGHRA and YSYEKL. The CDR3 spans 13 residues. Trimming left V 3 bases short and J 6 bases short, with 11 bases between. CDR3 in DNA: TGCGCCAGCAGCCAGGCGCGAGGTCATGGCTACACCTTC. This encodes CASSQARGHGYTF.

This clonotype was seen many times. The chain has TRBV7-9 and TRBJ1-1; D is uncertain. Trimming shortened V by 4 bases and J by 6 bases, and 15 bases separated the two germline ends. Germline loops: CDR1 SEHNR, CDR2 FQNEAQ (reference sequence). The CDR3 length is 14 residues. CDR3 sequence reads: CASSSDGRTAEAFF. The CDR3 nucleotides read TGTGCCAGCAGCTCAGACGGGAGAACGGCTGAAGCTTTCTTT.

The chain couples TRBV20-1 to TRBJ2-3; D is unresolved. CDR1 DFQATT and CDR2 SNEGSKA come from the germline V gene (reference sequence). The length of the CDR3 is 13 residues. Trimming took off 6 bases at V and 5 bases at J, with 15 bases between the two ends. CDR3: CSAPMAVIDTQYF. The DNA for the CDR3 is TGCAGTGCCCCGATGGCAGTCATAGATACGCAGTATTTT.

V gene TRBV28 combines with J gene TRBJ2-1, with TRBD2 identical over 10 bases. Germline V gene data show CDR1 as MDHEN and CDR2 as SYDVKM. This CDR3 region has 16 residues. Trimming at V came to 4 bases and at J to 2 bases, leaving 5 bases not matched to a gene. This CDR3 reads CASSSLAGVTYNEQFF. CDR3 sequence (DNA): TGTGCCAGCAGTTCCCTAGCGGGAGTAACCTACAATGAGCAGTTCTTC.

This clonotype appeared a few times. J is TRBJ2-1 and V is TRBV20-1, with 7 bases identical to TRBD2. Trimming cost V 5 bases and J 4 bases; bases outside gene matches: 8. The CDR3 loop spans 14 amino acids. Germline CDR1 reads DFQATT; CDR2 reads SNEGSKA (reference sequence). The CDR3 loop is CSAAFRGGYNEQFF. The CDR3 DNA sequence: TGCAGTGCTGCCTTCCGGGGAGGGTACAATGAGCAGTTCTTC.

The sample holds many counts of this clonotype. This rearrangement joins TRBV19 to TRBJ1-1; weak D call: TRBD1 (5 bases). The CDR3 contains 15 residues. V shed 6 bases and J shed 1 base, with 15 bases lying between them. Germline CDR1 LNHDA, CDR2 SQIVND (reference sequence). The chain's CDR3 is CASREGGRANTEAFF. CDR3 DNA sequence: TGTGCCAGTAGAGAGGGAGGCAGGGCGAACACTGAAGCTTTCTTT. Based on the CDR3 plus reference TRBV19 and TRBJ1-1, the full variable domain is DGGITQSPKYLFRKEGQNVTLSCEQNLNHDAMYWYRQDPGQGLRLIYYSQIVNDFQKGDIAEGYSVSREKKESFPLTVTSAQKNPTAFYLCASREGGRANTEAFFGQGTRLTVV.

The chain carries TRBV7-9 and TRBJ2-5, with D possibly matching TRBD1 (5 bases). The CDR3 length is 13 residues. V lost 5 bases, J lost 5 bases, and 12 bases lay in between. Germline CDR1 reads SEHNR; CDR2 reads FQNEAQ (reference sequence). CDR3: CASSKLQGETQYF. DNA of the CDR3: TGTGCCAGCAGCAAACTCCAGGGCGAGACCCAGTACTTC. Looking up the rest from reference TRBV7-9 and TRBJ2-5 gives the full variable domain: DTGVSQNPRHKITKRGQNVTFRCDPISEHNRLYWYRQTLGQGPEFLTYFQNEAQLEKSRLLSDRFSAERPKGSFSTLEIQRTEQGDSAMYLCASSKLQGETQYFGPGTRLLVL.

This clonotype has just one count. The chain is built from TRBV30 and TRBJ1-5, with unresolved D. Trimming cost V 4 bases and J 1 base, with 14 bases left between them. The germline CDR1 and CDR2 sequences are GTSNPN and SVGIG (reference sequence). The CDR3 sequence is 15 residues long. The CDR3 DNA is TGTGCCTGGACCGGACGGATCCTCAGCAATCAGCCCCAGCATTTT. Amino acids: CAWTGRILSNQPQHF.

The sample holds a few counts of this clonotype. The genes are TRBV20-1 and TRBJ1-1; unclear D gene. The length of the CDR3 is 14 residues. Germline V gene data show CDR1 as DFQATT and CDR2 as SNEGSKA (reference sequence). The V end lost 0 bases, the J end lost 3 bases, and 11 bases lay between the germline ends. Written as DNA, the CDR3 is TGCAGTGCTAGAGATCGGCGGGGAGACACTGAAGCTTTCTTT. Encoded protein: CSARDRRGDTEAFF.

This clonotype came up a few times. This chain connects TRBV28 to TRBJ2-5; TRBD2 matches at 9 bases. Germline CDR1 and CDR2: MDHEN and SYDVKM. This CDR3 is built from 15 residues. V was clipped by 2 bases and J by 5 bases; unmatched bases: 6. The CDR3 sequence is CASSLAGGPHETQYF. The CDR3, as DNA: TGTGCCAGCAGTTTAGCGGGAGGGCCCCATGAGACCCAGTACTTC.

This clonotype was detected many times. The chain employs TRBV15 and TRBJ2-2; a weak D match, TRBD2 (5 bases). The ends were cut back, 3 bases at V and 5 bases at J, with 10 bases in the middle. The CDR3 has 14 residues. Germline CDR1 and CDR2: LNHNV and YYDKDF (reference sequence). The CDR3 sequence: CATSRTTETGELFF. The CDR3 region has the DNA TGTGCCACCAGCAGGACTACCGAAACCGGGGAGCTGTTTTTT.

This clonotype was picked up many times. The gene calls are TRBV6-2 or TRBV6-3 and TRBJ1-2; TRBD1 agrees at 8 bases. Germline V gene lookup returns CDR1 MNHEY and CDR2 SVGEGT. V gave up 5 bases and J gave up 5 bases; unmatched junction bases: 7. This CDR3 has 14 amino acids. The CDR3 sequence is CASSADRATYGYTF. The DNA for the CDR3 is TGTGCCAGCAGTGCGGACAGGGCGACGTATGGCTACACCTTC.